The rows below give T cell receptor beta chains drawn from one sample of a study of blood T cell repertoires in COVID-19. The repertoire was sequenced with immunoSEQ multiplex PCR; TCRdb's copy has only in-frame clones and lacks some. The sample has more than 300,000 clones; roughly 91% are singletons. Sample: peripheral blood. The receptors stem from a woman aged 25 to 39 with COVID-19, enrolled during active disease. Both conserved end residues are part of each CDR3. D genes are given only for firm matches. Size is omitted from some rows. Given values are once, few, many or a class for expanded clones.

V gene: TRBV12-3/TRBV12-4; clone size: -; D gene: -; J gene: TRBJ2-1; CDR3 protein: CASAPRVSNEQFF; CDR3 DNA: TGTGCCAGCGCCCCACGGGTCTCCAATGAGCAGTTCTTC
V gene: TRBV11-1; clone size: few; D gene: -; J gene: TRBJ2-5; CDR3 protein: CASSATGLSQETQYF; CDR3 DNA: TGTGCCAGCAGCGCAACGGGACTGTCACAAGAGACCCAGTACTTC
V gene: TRBV28; clone size: -; D gene: -; J gene: TRBJ2-3; CDR3 protein: CASSLLGFGDTQYF; CDR3 DNA: TGTGCCAGCAGTTTACTCGGGTTCGGGGATACGCAGTATTTT
V gene: TRBV27; clone size: -; D gene: -; J gene: TRBJ2-1; CDR3 protein: CASSLSGLGGGPWDEQFF; CDR3 DNA: TGTGCCAGCAGTTTATCGGGGTTGGGCGGGGGCCCCTGGGATGAGCAGTTCTTC
V gene: TRBV2; clone size: -; D gene: -; J gene: TRBJ1-1; CDR3 protein: CASGEAFF; CDR3 DNA: TGTGCCAGCGGAGAGGCTTTCTTT
V gene: TRBV19; clone size: -; D gene: -; J gene: TRBJ1-2; CDR3 protein: CASSMGRAYGYTF; CDR3 DNA: TGTGCCAGTAGTATGGGCAGGGCCTATGGCTACACCTTC
V gene: TRBV2; clone size: -; D gene: -; J gene: TRBJ1-1; CDR3 protein: CASSDGGRNTEAFF; CDR3 DNA: TGTGCCAGCAGTGACGGGGGACGGAACACTGAAGCTTTCTTT
V gene: TRBV2; clone size: -; D gene: -; J gene: TRBJ1-1; CDR3 protein: CASTKSGRVNTEAFF; CDR3 DNA: TGTGCCAGCACCAAGAGTGGGAGGGTGAACACTGAAGCTTTCTTT
V gene: TRBV7-3; clone size: once; D gene: TRBD2; J gene: TRBJ2-2; CDR3 protein: CASSPGTIFDTGELFF; CDR3 DNA: TGTGCCAGCAGCCCGGGGACTATCTTTGACACCGGGGAGCTGTTTTTT
V gene: TRBV7-2; clone size: -; D gene: TRBD1; J gene: TRBJ1-1; CDR3 protein: CASSSGTVTEAFF; CDR3 DNA: TGTGCCAGCAGCTCGGGGACAGTCACTGAAGCTTTCTTT
V gene: TRBV6-5; clone size: -; D gene: -; J gene: TRBJ1-1; CDR3 protein: CASRPPGQMNTEAFF; CDR3 DNA: TGTGCCAGCAGACCCCCCGGACAGATGAACACTGAAGCTTTCTTT
V gene: TRBV5-6; clone size: many; D gene: TRBD2; J gene: TRBJ2-1; CDR3 protein: CASSSGTSGGNEQFF; CDR3 DNA: TGTGCCAGCAGCTCCGGGACTAGCGGGGGCAATGAGCAGTTCTTC
V gene: TRBV5-1; clone size: -; D gene: -; J gene: TRBJ1-2; CDR3 protein: CASSLGAENYGYTF; CDR3 DNA: TGCGCCAGCAGCTTGGGGGCAGAGAACTATGGCTACACCTTC
V gene: TRBV5-1; clone size: -; D gene: TRBD1; J gene: TRBJ1-1; CDR3 protein: CASSSEVQGVPGGEAFF; CDR3 DNA: TGCGCCAGCAGTTCAGAGGTACAGGGGGTCCCTGGGGGTGAAGCTTTCTTT
V gene: TRBV30; clone size: -; D gene: -; J gene: TRBJ1-6; CDR3 protein: CAWRWSSYNSPLHF; CDR3 DNA: TGTGCCTGGAGGTGGAGCTCCTATAATTCACCCCTCCACTTT
V gene: TRBV19; clone size: -; D gene: -; J gene: TRBJ2-7; CDR3 protein: CASRAAPGEQYF; CDR3 DNA: TGTGCCAGTAGAGCGGCTCCGGGCGAGCAGTACTTC